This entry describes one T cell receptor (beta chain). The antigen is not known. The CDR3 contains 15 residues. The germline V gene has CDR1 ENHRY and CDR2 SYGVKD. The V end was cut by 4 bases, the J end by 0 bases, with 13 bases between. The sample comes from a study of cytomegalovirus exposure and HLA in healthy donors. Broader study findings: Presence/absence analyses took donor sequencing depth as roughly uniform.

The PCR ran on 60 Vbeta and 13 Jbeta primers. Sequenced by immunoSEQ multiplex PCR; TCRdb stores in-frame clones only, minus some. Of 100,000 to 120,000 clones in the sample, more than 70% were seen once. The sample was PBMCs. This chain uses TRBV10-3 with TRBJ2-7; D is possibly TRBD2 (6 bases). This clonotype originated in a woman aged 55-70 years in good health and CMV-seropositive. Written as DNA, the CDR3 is TGTGCCATCAGTGTTCTAGCGACTTACTCCTACGAGCAGTACTTC. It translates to CAISVLATYSYEQYF.